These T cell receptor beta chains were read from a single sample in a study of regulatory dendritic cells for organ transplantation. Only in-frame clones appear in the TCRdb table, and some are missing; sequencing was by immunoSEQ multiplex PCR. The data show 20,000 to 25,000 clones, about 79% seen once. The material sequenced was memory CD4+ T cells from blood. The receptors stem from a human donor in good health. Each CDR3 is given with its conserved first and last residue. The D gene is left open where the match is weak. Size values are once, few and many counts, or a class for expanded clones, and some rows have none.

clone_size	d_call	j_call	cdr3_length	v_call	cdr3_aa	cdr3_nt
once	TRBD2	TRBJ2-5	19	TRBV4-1	CASSRQTSGGAEGWETQYF	TGCGCCAGCAGCCGCCAGACTAGCGGGGGGGCGGAGGGCTGGGAGACCCAGTACTTC
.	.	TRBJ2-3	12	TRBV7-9	CASGGSTDTQYF	TGTGCCAGCGGAGGGTCGACAGATACGCAGTATTTT
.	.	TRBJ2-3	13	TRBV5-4	CASSPDPVNTQYF	TGTGCCAGCAGCCCCGATCCGGTGAATACGCAGTATTTT
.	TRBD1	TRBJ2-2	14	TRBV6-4	CASRKTGGTGELFF	TGTGCCAGCAGGAAGACAGGGGGTACCGGGGAGCTGTTTTTT
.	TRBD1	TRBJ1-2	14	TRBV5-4	CASRPGTDNYGYTF	TGTGCCAGCAGACCCGGGACAGACAACTATGGCTACACCTTC
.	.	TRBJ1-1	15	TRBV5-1	CASSLPGGGNTEAFF	TGCGCCAGCAGCTTACCCGGGGGAGGGAACACTGAAGCTTTCTTT
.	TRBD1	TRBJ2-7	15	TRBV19	CASSIGGQSDYEQYF	TGTGCCAGTAGTATAGGGGGACAGAGCGACTACGAGCAGTACTTC
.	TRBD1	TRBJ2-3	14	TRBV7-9	CASSTGQGGDTQYF	TGTGCCAGCAGTACGGGACAGGGGGGCGATACGCAGTATTTT
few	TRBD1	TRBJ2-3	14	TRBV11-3	CASSGQGAGDTQYF	TGTGCCAGCAGCGGACAGGGGGCAGGAGATACGCAGTATTTT
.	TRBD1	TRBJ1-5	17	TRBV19	CASTPGTGLGGNQPQHF	TGTGCCAGTACCCCCGGGACAGGGTTGGGGGGGAATCAGCCCCAGCATTTT
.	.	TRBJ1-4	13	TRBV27	CASSLWPGEKLFF	TGTGCCAGCAGTTTATGGCCCGGGGAAAAACTGTTTTTT
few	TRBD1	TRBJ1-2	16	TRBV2	CASSPGQGQFNYGYTF	TGTGCCAGCAGTCCGGGACAGGGGCAATTTAACTATGGCTACACCTTC
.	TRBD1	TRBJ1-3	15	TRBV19	CASSDRTGLGNTIYF	TGTGCCAGTAGCGATCGGACAGGCCTTGGAAACACCATATATTTT